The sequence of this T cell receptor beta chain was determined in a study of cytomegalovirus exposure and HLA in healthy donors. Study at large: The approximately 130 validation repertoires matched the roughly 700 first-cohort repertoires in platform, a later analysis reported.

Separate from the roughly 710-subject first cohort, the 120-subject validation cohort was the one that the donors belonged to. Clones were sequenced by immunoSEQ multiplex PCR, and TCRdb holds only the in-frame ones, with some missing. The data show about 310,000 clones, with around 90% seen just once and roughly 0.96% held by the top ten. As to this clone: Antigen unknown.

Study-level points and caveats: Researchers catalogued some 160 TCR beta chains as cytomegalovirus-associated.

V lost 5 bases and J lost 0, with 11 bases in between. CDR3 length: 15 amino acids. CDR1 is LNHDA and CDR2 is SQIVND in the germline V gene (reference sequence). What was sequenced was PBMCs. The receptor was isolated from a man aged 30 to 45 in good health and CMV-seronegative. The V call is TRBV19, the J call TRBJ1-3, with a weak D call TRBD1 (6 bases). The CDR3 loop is CASSQGQSSGNTIYF. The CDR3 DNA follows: TGTGCCAGTAGTCAAGGACAGAGCTCTGGAAACACCATATATTTT.